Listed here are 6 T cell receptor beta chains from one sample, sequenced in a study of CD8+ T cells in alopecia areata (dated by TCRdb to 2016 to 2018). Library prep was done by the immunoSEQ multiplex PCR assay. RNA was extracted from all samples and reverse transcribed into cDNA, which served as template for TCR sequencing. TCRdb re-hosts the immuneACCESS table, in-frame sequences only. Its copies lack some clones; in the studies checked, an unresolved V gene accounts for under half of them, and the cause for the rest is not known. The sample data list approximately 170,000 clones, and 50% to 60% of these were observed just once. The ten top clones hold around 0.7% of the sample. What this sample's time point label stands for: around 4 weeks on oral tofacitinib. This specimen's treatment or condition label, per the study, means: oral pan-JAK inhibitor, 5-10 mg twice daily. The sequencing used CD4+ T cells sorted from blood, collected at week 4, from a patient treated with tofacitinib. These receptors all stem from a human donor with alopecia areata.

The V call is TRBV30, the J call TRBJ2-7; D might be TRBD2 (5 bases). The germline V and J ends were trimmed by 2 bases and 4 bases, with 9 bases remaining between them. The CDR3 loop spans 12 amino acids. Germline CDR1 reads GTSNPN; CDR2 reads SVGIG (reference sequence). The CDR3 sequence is CAWSMSGYEQYF. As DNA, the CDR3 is TGTGCCTGGAGTATGTCGGGATACGAGCAGTACTTC.

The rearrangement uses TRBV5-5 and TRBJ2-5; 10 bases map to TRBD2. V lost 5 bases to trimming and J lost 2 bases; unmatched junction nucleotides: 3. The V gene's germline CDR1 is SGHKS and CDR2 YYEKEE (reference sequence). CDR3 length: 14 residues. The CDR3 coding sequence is TGTGCCAGCAGTCTAGCGGGAGCTCAAGAGACCCAGTACTTC. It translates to CASSLAGAQETQYF.

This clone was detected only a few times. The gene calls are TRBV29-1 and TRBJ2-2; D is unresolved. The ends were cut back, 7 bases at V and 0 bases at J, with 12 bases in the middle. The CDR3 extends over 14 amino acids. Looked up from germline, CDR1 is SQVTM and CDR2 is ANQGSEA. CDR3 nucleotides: TGCAGCGCCGGAACCGCGGCGAACACCGGGGAGCTGTTTTTT. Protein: CSAGTAANTGELFF.

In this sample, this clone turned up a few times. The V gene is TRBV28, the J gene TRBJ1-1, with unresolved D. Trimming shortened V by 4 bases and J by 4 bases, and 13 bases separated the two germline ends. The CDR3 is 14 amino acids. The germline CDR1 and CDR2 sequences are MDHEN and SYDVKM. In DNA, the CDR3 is TGTGCCAGCAGTTGGCCAAACGAGGGCACTGAAGCTTTCTTT. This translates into CASSWPNEGTEAFF.

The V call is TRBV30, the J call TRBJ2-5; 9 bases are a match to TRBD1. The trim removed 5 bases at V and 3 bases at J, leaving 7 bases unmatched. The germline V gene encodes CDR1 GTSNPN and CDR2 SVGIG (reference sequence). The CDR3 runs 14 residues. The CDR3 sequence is CAWATGQGKETQYF. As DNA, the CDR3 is TGTGCCTGGGCAACGGGACAGGGTAAAGAGACCCAGTACTTC. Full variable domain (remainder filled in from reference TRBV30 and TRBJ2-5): SQTIHQWPATLVQPVGSPLSLECTVEGTSNPNLYWYRQAAGRGLQLLFYSVGIGQISSEVPQNLSASRPQDRQFILSSKKLLLSDSGFYLCAWATGQGKETQYFGPGTRLLVL.

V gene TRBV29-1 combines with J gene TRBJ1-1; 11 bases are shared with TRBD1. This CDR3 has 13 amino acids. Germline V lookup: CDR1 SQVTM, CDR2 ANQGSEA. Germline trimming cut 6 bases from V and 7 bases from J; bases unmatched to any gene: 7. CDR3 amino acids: CSVRTGGGIEAFF. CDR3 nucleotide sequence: TGCAGCGTGAGGACAGGGGGCGGAATTGAAGCTTTCTTT. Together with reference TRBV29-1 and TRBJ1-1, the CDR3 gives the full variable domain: SAVISQKPSRDICQRGTSLTIQCQVDSQVTMMFWYRQQPGQSLTLIATANQGSEATYESGFVIDKFPISRPNLTFSTLTVSNMSPEDSSIYLCSVRTGGGIEAFFGQGTRLTVV.